The 19 T cell receptor beta chains given below trace back to one sample, sequenced in a study of T cells expressing NK-cell markers. TCRdb reprocessed the 5' RACE reads and stores each CDR3 protein as one record, lacking DNA. The sample's table shows 300,000 or so distinct CDR3 sequences. The specimen sequenced was blood T cells: a sorted CD56 or NKG2C T cell subset, CD4+ or CD8+ T cells, or bulk PBMC T cells (not recorded which). The receptors derive from a woman aged 18-70 years in good health.

This chain connects TRBV20-1 to TRBJ2-3; with no DNA, the TCRdb D assignment of TRBD2 cannot be verified. Germline CDR1 and CDR2: DFQATT and SNEGSKA (reference sequence). CDR3 length equals 14 residues. CDR3 sequence reads: CSAERGLSTDTQYF.

V and J are TRBV7-3 and TRBJ2-3; the TCRdb call, TRBD2, lacks DNA for checking. The CDR3 length is 13 residues. The germline CDR1 and CDR2 sequences are SGHTA and FQGTGA. CDR3 in amino acids: CASSYSPTDTQYF.

The genes are TRBV7-3 and TRBJ2-7; TCRdb picks TRBD2, but there is no DNA to check that call. The CDR3 length is 14 residues. Germline V CDR1 and CDR2: SGHTA, FQGTGA. The CDR3 reads CASSLGEGYYEQYF.

The rearrangement links TRBV20-1 to TRBJ2-7; TCRdb's assignment of TRBD1 cannot be checked, as there is no DNA. The CDR3 loop spans 16 amino acids. Germline V gives CDR1 DFQATT, CDR2 SNEGSKA (reference sequence). This CDR3 reads CSALDRGRGRPDEQYF.

This chain joins TRBV6-4 and TRBJ2-2; TCRdb's D gene call, TRBD1, goes unchecked for lack of DNA. This CDR3 is built from 15 residues. From germline, CDR1 is MRHNA and CDR2 SNTAGT. The CDR3 is CASSEQGLNTGELFF.

The V and J genes are TRBV4-2 and TRBJ2-1. Germline V gene data show CDR1 as LGHNA and CDR2 as YNFKEQ. The CDR3 is made up of 14 amino acids. CDR3: CASSPIGLLNEQFF.

The V call is TRBV12-3 or TRBV12-4, the J call TRBJ2-1; TCRdb lists TRBD1, though no DNA is available to test this call. The CDR3 contains 13 residues. The CDR3: CASTGQLYNEQFF.

The chain has TRBV29-1 and TRBJ2-7; lacking DNA, the TRBD1 call made by TCRdb goes unchecked. The germline CDR1 and CDR2 sequences are SQVTM and ANQGSEA. This CDR3 contains 14 residues. CDR3 sequence reads: CSVVPWESSYEQYF.

J is TRBJ1-5 and V is TRBV7-2; lacking DNA, the TRBD1 call made by TCRdb goes unchecked. Looked up from germline, CDR1 is SGHTA and CDR2 is FQGNSA. The CDR3 loop spans 15 amino acids. CDR3 loop: CASSLGTGKNQPQHF.

This rearrangement joins TRBV6-2 or TRBV6-3 to TRBJ2-1; TCRdb lists TRBD2, though no DNA is available to test this call. This CDR3 spans 16 amino acids. Germline V lookup: CDR1 MNHEY, CDR2 SVGEGT. This chain's CDR3 is CASSYGRGGPYNEQFF.

The chain combines TRBV2 with TRBJ1-2; TCRdb's assignment of TRBD1 cannot be checked, as there is no DNA. The CDR3 consists of 13 residues. Germline CDR1 SNHLY, CDR2 FYNNEI. CDR3 region: CASRLGGGYGYTF.

The genes are TRBV11-1 and TRBJ1-1. The germline V gene encodes CDR1 SGHAT and CDR2 FQDESV (reference sequence). The CDR3 contains 12 residues. The CDR3 loop reads CAISQANTEAFF.

V and J are TRBV19 and TRBJ1-3. The CDR3 extends over 13 amino acids. Germline values: CDR1 LNHDA, CDR2 SQIVND (reference sequence). The CDR3 here is CASSPRLGNTIYF.

The CDR3: CASSDLGTARTTDTQYF. The gene calls are TRBV18 and TRBJ2-3; lacking DNA, the TRBD1 call made by TCRdb goes unchecked. This CDR3 is 17 amino acids long. Per germline, CDR1 KGHSH and CDR2 LQKENI. The complete variable domain, with remaining parts taken from reference TRBV18 and TRBJ2-3, reads NAGVMQNPRHLVRRRGQEARLRCSPMKGHSHVYWYRQLPEEGLKFMVYLQKENIIDESGMPKERFSAEFPKEGPSILRIQQVVRGDSAAYFCASSDLGTARTTDTQYFGPGTRLTVL.

The chain is built from TRBV15 and TRBJ2-7. Looked up from germline, CDR1 is LNHNV and CDR2 is YYDKDF (reference sequence). The CDR3 is 14 amino acids. CDR3 in amino acids: CATSPAKTSAEQYF.

The chain employs TRBV6-1 and TRBJ2-5; TCRdb designates TRBD2, a call that cannot be tested without DNA. This CDR3 region has 17 residues. Germline CDR1 and CDR2: MNHNS and SASEGT. CDR3 protein: CASRPLPRGAFQETQYF.

The chain recombines TRBV18 with TRBJ2-1. The CDR3 has 15 residues. Germline V gene data show CDR1 as KGHSH and CDR2 as LQKENI. The CDR3 loop is CASSPLGFGYNEQFF.

The V call is TRBV4-3, the J call TRBJ1-4; as DNA is missing, the TRBD1 call by TCRdb cannot be tested. This CDR3 is 13 amino acids long. Looked up from germline, CDR1 is LGHNA and CDR2 is YSLEER. The CDR3 reads CASSPRAGEKLFF.

The chain has TRBV7-9 and TRBJ2-2; TCRdb designates TRBD2, a call that cannot be tested without DNA. The CDR3 spans 16 residues. Germline CDR1 reads SEHNR; CDR2 reads FQNEAQ (reference sequence). CDR3 in amino acids: CASCWGLADNTGELFF.